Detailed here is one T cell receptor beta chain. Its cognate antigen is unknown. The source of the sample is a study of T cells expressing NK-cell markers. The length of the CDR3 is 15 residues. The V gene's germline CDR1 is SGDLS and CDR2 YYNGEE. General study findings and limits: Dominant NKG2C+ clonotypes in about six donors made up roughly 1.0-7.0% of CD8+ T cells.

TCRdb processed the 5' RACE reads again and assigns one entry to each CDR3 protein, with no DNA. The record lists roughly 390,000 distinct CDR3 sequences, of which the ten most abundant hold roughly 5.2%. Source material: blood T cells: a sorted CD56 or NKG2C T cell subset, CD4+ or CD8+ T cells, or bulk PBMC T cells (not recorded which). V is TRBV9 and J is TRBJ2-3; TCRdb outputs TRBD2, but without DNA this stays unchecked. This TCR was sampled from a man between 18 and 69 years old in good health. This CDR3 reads CASSARLAGVDTQYF.